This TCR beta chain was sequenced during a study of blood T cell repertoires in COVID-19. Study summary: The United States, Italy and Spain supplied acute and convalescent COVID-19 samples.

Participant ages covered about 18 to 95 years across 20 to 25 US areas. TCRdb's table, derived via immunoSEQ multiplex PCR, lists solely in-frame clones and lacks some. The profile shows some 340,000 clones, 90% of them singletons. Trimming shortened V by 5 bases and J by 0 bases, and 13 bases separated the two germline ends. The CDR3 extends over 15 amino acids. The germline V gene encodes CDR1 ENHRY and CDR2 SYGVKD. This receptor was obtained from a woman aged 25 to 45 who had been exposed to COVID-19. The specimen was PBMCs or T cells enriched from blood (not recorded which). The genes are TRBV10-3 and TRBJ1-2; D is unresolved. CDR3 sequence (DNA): TGTGCCATCAGTCCATTGGCCCTTTCTAACTATGGCTACACCTTC. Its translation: CAISPLALSNYGYTF.